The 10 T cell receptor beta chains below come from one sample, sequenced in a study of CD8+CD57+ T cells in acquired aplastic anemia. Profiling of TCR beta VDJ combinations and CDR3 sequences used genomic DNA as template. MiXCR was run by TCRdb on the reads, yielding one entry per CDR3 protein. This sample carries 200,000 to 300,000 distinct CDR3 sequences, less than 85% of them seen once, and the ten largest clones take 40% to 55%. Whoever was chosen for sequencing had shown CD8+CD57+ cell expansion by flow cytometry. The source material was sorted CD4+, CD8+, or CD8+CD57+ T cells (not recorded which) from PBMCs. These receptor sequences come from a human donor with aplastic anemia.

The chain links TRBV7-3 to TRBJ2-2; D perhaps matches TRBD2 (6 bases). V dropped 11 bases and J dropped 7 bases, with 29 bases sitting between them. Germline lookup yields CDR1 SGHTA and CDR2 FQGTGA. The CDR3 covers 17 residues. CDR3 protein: CAGRVAQEGESVGELFF. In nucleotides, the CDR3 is TGTGCCGGACGGGTGGCCCAGGAGGGAGAGTCGGTCGGGGAGCTGTTTTTT.

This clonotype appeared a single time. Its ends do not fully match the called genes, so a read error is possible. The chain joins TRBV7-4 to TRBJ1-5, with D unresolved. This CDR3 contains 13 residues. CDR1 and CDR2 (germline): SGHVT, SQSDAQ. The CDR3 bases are TGTGCCAGCAGGCATGGTTATAATGCACCCCCCCACTTT. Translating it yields CASRHGYNAPPHF.

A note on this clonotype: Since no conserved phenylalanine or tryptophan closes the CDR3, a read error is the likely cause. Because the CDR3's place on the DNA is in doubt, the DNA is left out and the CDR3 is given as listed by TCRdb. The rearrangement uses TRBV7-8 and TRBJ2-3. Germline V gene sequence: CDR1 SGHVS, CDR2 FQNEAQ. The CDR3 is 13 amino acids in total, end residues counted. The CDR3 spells CASSVAGGHNKYY.

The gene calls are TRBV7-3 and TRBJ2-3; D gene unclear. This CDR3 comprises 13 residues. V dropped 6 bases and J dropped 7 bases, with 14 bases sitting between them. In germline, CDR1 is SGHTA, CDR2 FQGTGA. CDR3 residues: CASSPTQTHTQYF. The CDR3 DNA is TGTGCCAGCAGTCCAACCCAGACCCATACGCAGTATTTT.

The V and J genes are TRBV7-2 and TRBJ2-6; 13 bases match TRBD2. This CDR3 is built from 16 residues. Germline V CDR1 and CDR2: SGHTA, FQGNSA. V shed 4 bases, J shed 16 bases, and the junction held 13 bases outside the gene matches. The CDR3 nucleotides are TGTGCCAGCAGCTACCAGCGCGGACTAGCGGGGGAGCAGCTGACTTTC. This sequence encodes CASSYQRGLAGEQLTF.

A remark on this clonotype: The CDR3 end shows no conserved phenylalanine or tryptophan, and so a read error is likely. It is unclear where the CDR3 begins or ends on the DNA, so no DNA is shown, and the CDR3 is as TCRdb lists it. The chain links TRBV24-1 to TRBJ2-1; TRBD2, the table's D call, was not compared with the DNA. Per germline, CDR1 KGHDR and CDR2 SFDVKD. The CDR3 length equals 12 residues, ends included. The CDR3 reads CATKDLDNEQHC.

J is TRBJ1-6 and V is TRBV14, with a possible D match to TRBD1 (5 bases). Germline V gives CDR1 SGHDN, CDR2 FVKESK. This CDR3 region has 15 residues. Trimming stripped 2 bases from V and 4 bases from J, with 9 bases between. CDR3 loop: CASSQLGVYNSPLHF. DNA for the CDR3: TGTGCCAGCAGCCAATTAGGGGTTTATAATTCACCCCTCCACTTT.

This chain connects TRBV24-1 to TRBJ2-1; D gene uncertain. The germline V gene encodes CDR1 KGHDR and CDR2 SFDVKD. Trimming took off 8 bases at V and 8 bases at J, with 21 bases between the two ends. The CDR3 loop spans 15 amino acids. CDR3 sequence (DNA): TGTGCCACCAACCCCTTCCGGTCGACTTCGGATGAGCAGTTCTTC. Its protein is CATNPFRSTSDEQFF.

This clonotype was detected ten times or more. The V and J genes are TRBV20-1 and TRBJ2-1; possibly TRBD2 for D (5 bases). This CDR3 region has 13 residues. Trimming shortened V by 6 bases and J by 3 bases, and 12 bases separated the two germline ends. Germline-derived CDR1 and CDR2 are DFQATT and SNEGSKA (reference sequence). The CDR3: CSAPSGDYNEQFF. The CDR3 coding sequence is TGCAGTGCCCCCTCCGGGGACTACAATGAGCAGTTCTTC.

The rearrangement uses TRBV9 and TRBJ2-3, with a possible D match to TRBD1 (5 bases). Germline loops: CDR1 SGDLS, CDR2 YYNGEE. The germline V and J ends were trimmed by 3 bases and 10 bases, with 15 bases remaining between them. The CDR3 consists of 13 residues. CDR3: CASSEGANTPQYF. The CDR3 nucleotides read TGTGCCAGCAGCGAAGGGGCCAATACTCCGCAGTATTTT. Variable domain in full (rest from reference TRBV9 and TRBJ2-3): DSGVTQTPKHLITATGQRVTLRCSPRSGDLSVYWYQQSLDQGLQFLIQYYNGEERAKGNILERFSAQQFPDLHSELNLSSLELGDSALYFCASSEGANTPQYFGPGTRLTVL.